These 8 T cell receptor beta chains share one sample of origin, sequenced in a study of blood T cell repertoires in COVID-19. The assay was immunoSEQ multiplex PCR, and TCRdb's table has in-frame clones only and misses some. The data hold 50,000 to 70,000 clones, with approximately 91% observed a single time. The sequenced sample consisted of peripheral blood. These TCRs come from an older woman with active COVID-19.

CDR3: CASTPGQRVRSGYTF. As DNA, the CDR3 is TGTGCCAGTACCCCCGGACAGAGAGTCCGCTCTGGCTACACCTTC. The V and J genes are TRBV19 and TRBJ1-2, with a tentative D call TRBD1 (6 bases). V was cut by 7 bases and J by 7 bases, with 22 bases left in between. The CDR3 length is 15 residues. Germline V CDR1 and CDR2: LNHDA, SQIVND (reference sequence).

This clone showed up just a few times. This chain uses TRBV7-8 with TRBJ1-5, with unresolved D. This CDR3 spans 15 amino acids. The germline CDR1 and CDR2 sequences are SGHVS and FQNEAQ. With 7 bases removed from V and 3 bases from J, the gap between germline ends came to 16 bases. For the CDR3, the DNA is TGTGCCAGCACCCTAGGAACGGAGTCCAATCAGCCCCAGCATTTT. Residues: CASTLGTESNQPQHF.

This chain uses TRBV5-1 with TRBJ1-2; D is unresolved. V was trimmed by 0 bases and J by 7 bases, leaving 13 bases between them. Looked up from germline, CDR1 is SGHRS and CDR2 is YFSETQ. This CDR3 is built from 14 residues. CDR3 region: CASSLASESAGYTF. CDR3 nucleotides: TGCGCCAGCAGCTTGGCCTCTGAAAGCGCTGGCTACACCTTC.

The chain links TRBV3-1 (or the pseudogene TRBV3-2) to TRBJ2-7; 9 bases are shared with TRBD1. The CDR3 spans 15 residues. The junction had 2 bases not matched to a gene; V was cut back by 1 base and J by 1 base. Germline CDR1 reads LGHDT; CDR2 reads YNNKEL (reference sequence). CDR3 nucleotides: TGTGCCAGCAGCCAAGGGGACAGGGCGTCCTACGAGCAGTACTTC. Residues: CASSQGDRASYEQYF.

The chain uses TRBV5-1 and TRBJ2-7; the D gene is possibly TRBD2 (5 bases). Trimming took 4 bases from V and 0 from J, leaving 8 bases between them. CDR1 and CDR2 from the germline V gene are SGHRS and YFSETQ. CDR3 length: 13 amino acids. CDR3 loop: CASSPTSSYEQYF. The CDR3 region has the DNA TGCGCCAGCAGCCCCACTAGCTCCTACGAGCAGTACTTC.

This chain uses TRBV2 with TRBJ2-7; 13 bases are a match to TRBD2. The CDR3 length is 14 residues. Germline V lookup: CDR1 SNHLY, CDR2 FYNNEI. J lost 7 bases, V lost 6 bases, and 6 bases had no gene match. As DNA, the CDR3 is TGTGCCAGCAGGCCGGGACTAGCGGGGTCTGAGCAGTACTTC. Its translation is CASRPGLAGSEQYF.

In DNA form, the CDR3 reads TGTGCCAGCAGTAGACAGGCAGACACTGAAGCTTTCTTT. Translating gives CASSRQADTEAFF. This sequence joins TRBV2 and TRBJ1-1; D is perhaps TRBD1 (6 bases). This CDR3 is built from 13 residues. V shed 5 bases and J shed 3 bases, with 10 bases lying between them. The V gene's germline CDR1 is SNHLY and CDR2 FYNNEI.

V and J are TRBV30 and TRBJ2-7; D not resolved. The CDR3 runs 12 residues. V gave up 2 bases and J gave up 1 base, with 6 bases separating them. Germline V lookup: CDR1 GTSNPN, CDR2 SVGIG (reference sequence). CDR3 loop: CAWSLTSYEQYF. The CDR3 nucleotides read TGTGCCTGGAGTCTCACATCCTACGAGCAGTACTTC. Full variable domain (remainder filled in from reference TRBV30 and TRBJ2-7): SQTIHQWPATLVQPVGSPLSLECTVEGTSNPNLYWYRQAAGRGLQLLFYSVGIGQISSEVPQNLSASRPQDRQFILSSKKLLLSDSGFYLCAWSLTSYEQYFGPGTRLTVT.